The 5 T cell receptor beta chains listed next were all sequenced from one sample in a study of T-cell memory formation after mild COVID-19. TCRdb passed the 5' RACE reads through MiXCR, listing each CDR3 protein once. Here the sample spans fewer than 350,000 distinct CDR3 sequences, under 8.5% being singletons. Sequenced sample: PBMCs or a T cell subset sorted from them (not recorded which). These receptors originate from a man aged 18 to 30 who had mild COVID-19 (a few samples of this study predate the infection). Cell type and time point are not known.

The sample holds many counts of this clonotype. This sequence joins TRBV24-1 and TRBJ2-2; 7 nucleotides align to TRBD1. The CDR3 length is 16 residues. The germline gives CDR1 KGHDR, CDR2 SFDVKD. The junction had 7 bases not matched to a gene; V was cut back by 6 bases and J by 1 base. The CDR3, as DNA: TGTGCCACCAGTCTACAGGGGACCCAGAACACCGGGGAGCTGTTTTTT. Translated: CATSLQGTQNTGELFF.

The sample holds a few counts of this clonotype. The chain recombines TRBV6-5 with TRBJ1-2; D is unresolved. Trimming removed 7 bases from V and 4 bases from J, with 7 bases in between. The germline V gene has CDR1 MNHEY and CDR2 SVGAGI. The CDR3 is 11 amino acids. The CDR3 loop reads CASTGPYGYTF. CDR3 DNA sequence: TGTGCCAGCACAGGCCCCTATGGCTACACCTTC.

In its sample, this clonotype was seen a few times. The CDR3 region is CASSYLGRLGYSPLHF. The CDR3 nucleotides read TGTGCCAGCAGTTACCTAGGTCGATTGGGGTATTCACCCCTCCACTTT. This chain connects TRBV6-6 to TRBJ1-6; unclear D gene. Germline CDR1 MNHNY, CDR2 SVGAGI (reference sequence). Between the trimmed V and J ends, which lost 2 bases and 8 bases, there was a span of 16 bases. The length of the CDR3 is 16 residues.

The sample holds many counts of this clonotype. The V gene is TRBV7-2, the J gene TRBJ2-1; TRBD1 matches 9 bases. Looked up from germline, CDR1 is SGHTA and CDR2 is FQGNSA. V was pared by 4 bases and J by 1 base, with 8 bases of the junction left unmatched. This CDR3 is built from 17 residues. CDR3 loop: CASSSPTGGLSYNEQFF. Written as DNA, the CDR3 is TGTGCCAGCAGCTCCCCAACAGGGGGCTTGTCCTACAATGAGCAGTTCTTC.

The gene calls are TRBV10-3 and TRBJ2-7; no clear D gene. The CDR3 is made up of 14 amino acids. Deletions cut 0 bases from V and 2 bases from J, with 8 bases between. CDR1 and CDR2 (germline): ENHRY, SYGVKD. The CDR3 here is CAISESGFPYEQYV. The DNA for the CDR3 is TGTGCCATCAGTGAGTCGGGGTTCCCCTACGAGCAGTACGTC.